This T cell receptor (beta chain) was captured in a study of prognosis after radiotherapy for stage I lung cancer. Study-wide background: Concurrent therapy with stereotactic body radiotherapy was received by no patient. Post-radiotherapy, distant metastases were observed in a handful of patients (median roughly seven months), whereas no significant progression was observed in over twelve.

The CDR3 sequence is 16 residues long. V was pared by 3 bases and J by 0 bases, with 6 bases of the junction left unmatched. CDR1 is LGHDT and CDR2 is YNNKEL in the germline V gene (reference sequence). The authors amplified TCR beta CDR3 from genomic DNA using two-round multiplex PCR. First-round PCR, the initial amplification, used primers specific to each TRBV and TRBJ gene. TCRdb passed the multiplex PCR reads through MiXCR, listing each CDR3 protein once. The sample records nearly 20,000 distinct CDR3 sequences, approximately 26% being singletons. This clonotype was recorded many times. This TCR was sampled from a donor over 45 with non-small cell lung cancer. The material was PBMCs, obtained before or after stereotactic body radiation therapy (not recorded which). The chain couples TRBV3-1 to TRBJ2-7, with 9 positions matching TRBD2. The CDR3 coding sequence is TGTGCCAGCAGCCACGATAGCGGGAGCCGCTCCTACGAGCAGTACTTC. Its translation is CASSHDSGSRSYEQYF.